The rows below give T cell receptor beta chains drawn from one sample of a study of blood T cell repertoires in COVID-19. Libraries were prepared by immunoSEQ multiplex PCR; TCRdb keeps only in-frame clonotypes and omits some of them. The data contain 200,000 to 250,000 clones, 75% to 90% of them singletons. The source material was peripheral blood. These receptors came from an older woman with COVID-19, enrolled during active disease. The CDR3 runs from the conserved cysteine through the conserved F or W. A D gene is named only where the DNA matches it firmly. The size entry is marked missing in some rows and otherwise reads once, few, many or a size class.

CDR3 DNA	CDR3 protein	D gene	clone size	V gene	J gene
TGTGCCAGCAGCCAAGGGCCAGGGGGCGCCTATGTCTACAATGAGCAGTTCTTC	CASSQGPGGAYVYNEQFF	TRBD1	NA	TRBV4-2	TRBJ2-1
TGTGCCAGCAGCGCCCACGGACAGCTCCAAGAGACCCAGTACTTC	CASSAHGQLQETQYF	NA	NA	TRBV9	TRBJ2-5
TGTGCCAGCAGCTTGGGCCTAGCGGGAGCCATTCCGAGGGTCTTC	CASSLGLAGAIPRVF	TRBD2	NA	TRBV5-4	TRBJ2-1
TGTGCCAGCAGCTTAGTGGACAGGGATGAAAAACTGTTTTTT	CASSLVDRDEKLFF	TRBD1	NA	TRBV5-6	TRBJ1-4
TGTGCCAGCAGTGAGGAGGCTAGCGGGAGATACGAGCAGTACTTC	CASSEEASGRYEQYF	TRBD2	NA	TRBV6-2/TRBV6-3	TRBJ2-7
TGCGCCAGCAGCTCGGAAGGAGTAAGTAATGAAAAACTGTTTTTT	CASSSEGVSNEKLFF	NA	NA	TRBV5-1	TRBJ1-4
TGTGCCAGCAGCTCCCGAGGCGTCGGGACTAGCGGGACCGGCGGCCGGAATGGCCTCAATGAGCAGTTCTTC	CASSSRGVGTSGTGGRNGLNEQFF	NA	NA	TRBV21-1	TRBJ2-1
TGTGCCAGCAGTTTAGTCGGCAGGGGAGAGACCCAGTACTTC	CASSLVGRGETQYF	NA	NA	TRBV28	TRBJ2-5
TGTGCCAGCCGGGACAGGGGTTCGGAGCCCCAGCATTTT	CASRDRGSEPQHF	TRBD1	NA	TRBV19	TRBJ1-5
TGTGCCAGCGGATACTCTAGCGACGAGCAGTACTTC	CASGYSSDEQYF	NA	NA	TRBV28	TRBJ2-7
TGTGCCAGCAGCCAAGTACAGTCAATTTATAATTCACCCCTCCACTTT	CASSQVQSIYNSPLHF	NA	once	TRBV3-1/TRBV3-2	TRBJ1-6
TGTGCCAGCAGTTCTGAAGCATTCGGCTACACCTTC	CASSSEAFGYTF	NA	NA	TRBV25-1	TRBJ1-2
TGTGCCAGCAGCTTCTCGCGGGAGACTGAAGCTTTCTTT	CASSFSRETEAFF	NA	NA	TRBV7-3	TRBJ1-1
TGCGCCAGCAGCTTGGGGGTTTCTAGCGGGAGGGCCGGAGAGACCCAGTACTTC	CASSLGVSSGRAGETQYF	TRBD2	NA	TRBV5-1	TRBJ2-5
TGTGCCAGCTTTAAGGACACATTGAACACTGAAGCTTTCTTT	CASFKDTLNTEAFF	NA	NA	TRBV2	TRBJ1-1
TGTGCCTGGCGGGACATTGGAGATGAAAAACTGTTTTTT	CAWRDIGDEKLFF	NA	few	TRBV30	TRBJ1-4
TGTGCCAGCTCACTGATGGGACAAATGAACACTGAAGCTTTCTTT	CASSLMGQMNTEAFF	NA	many	TRBV18	TRBJ1-1
TGCGCCAGCAGTGGGTCTAGCGGGAGCCCAGATACGCAGTATTTT	CASSGSSGSPDTQYF	TRBD2	NA	TRBV10-1	TRBJ2-3
TGTGCCAGCAGCTTAGCCGGGTCCCCCACCTACGAGCAGTACTTC	CASSLAGSPTYEQYF	NA	few	TRBV7-8	TRBJ2-7
TGTGCCAGCAGTGGGACAGACTATGGCTACACCTTC	CASSGTDYGYTF	TRBD1	NA	TRBV28	TRBJ1-2